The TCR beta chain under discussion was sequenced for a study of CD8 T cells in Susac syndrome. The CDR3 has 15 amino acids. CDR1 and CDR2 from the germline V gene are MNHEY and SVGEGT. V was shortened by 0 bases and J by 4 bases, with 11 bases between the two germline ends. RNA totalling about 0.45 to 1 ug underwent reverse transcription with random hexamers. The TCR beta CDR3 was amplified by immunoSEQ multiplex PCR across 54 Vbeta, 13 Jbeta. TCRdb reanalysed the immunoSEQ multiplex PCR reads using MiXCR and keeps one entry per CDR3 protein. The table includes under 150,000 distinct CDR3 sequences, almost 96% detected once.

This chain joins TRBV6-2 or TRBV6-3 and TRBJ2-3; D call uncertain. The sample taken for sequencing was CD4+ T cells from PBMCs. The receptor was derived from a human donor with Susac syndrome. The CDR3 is CASSYSGTLSDTQYF. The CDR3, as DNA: TGTGCCAGCAGTTACTCTGGCACCCTCTCAGATACGCAGTATTTT.